Each of the 27 T cell receptor beta chains below was sequenced from the same sample in a study of blood T cells in healthy people across ages. Alongside a J-beta primer mix, a sample-barcoded 5' primer served in a second PCR lasting about 6 to 11 cycles. From the 5' RACE reads, TCRdb called clonotypes with MiXCR, one entry per CDR3 protein. The sample consists of 1.2 million to 1.5 million distinct CDR3 sequences, around 39% of them appearing once. Sequenced input: blood. The receptor set was obtained from a woman aged 18 to 35 in good health.

The chain employs TRBV9 and TRBJ1-2, with a tentative D call TRBD1 (6 bases). This CDR3 is built from 16 residues. The V end was cut by 4 bases, the J end by 4 bases, with 20 bases between. The germline V gene has CDR1 SGDLS and CDR2 YYNGEE. CDR3 protein: CASSPHLPGEGYGYTF. CDR3 coding DNA: TGTGCCAGCAGCCCCCATCTCCCAGGGGAGGGCTATGGCTACACCTTC.

The J gene is TRBJ2-7, the V gene TRBV30; the D is unclear. Between the trimmed V and J ends, which lost 4 bases and 3 bases, there was a span of 10 bases. CDR1 GTSNPN and CDR2 SVGIG come from the germline V gene (reference sequence). This CDR3 contains 12 residues. The CDR3 nucleotides are TGTGCCTGGATTGACATCGGCTACGAGCAGTACTTC. As protein: CAWIDIGYEQYF.

The chain is built from TRBV12-3 or TRBV12-4 and TRBJ2-7; D uncertain. This CDR3 has 16 amino acids. The germline V and J ends were trimmed by 3 bases and 7 bases, with 22 bases remaining between them. CDR3 loop: CASSFVIGQVYNEQYF. In DNA, the CDR3 is TGTGCCAGCAGTTTTGTTATTGGGCAGGTCTACAATGAGCAGTACTTC.

This clonotype was found many times. The V gene is TRBV21-1, the J gene TRBJ1-5. TRBV21-1 constitutes a pseudogene. The CDR3 has 13 amino acids. The CDR3 DNA sequence: TGTGCCAGCAGTAGGGAGGGAAATCAGCCCCAGCATTTT. This encodes CASSREGNQPQHF.

This clonotype was observed a few times. This chain joins TRBV6-2 or TRBV6-3 and TRBJ2-7; D perhaps matches TRBD1 (5 bases). V was pared by 9 bases and J by 0 bases, with 18 bases between. The CDR3 is made up of 15 amino acids. Germline CDR1 and CDR2: MNHEY and SVGEGT. The CDR3 is CASGPQGLTSYEQYF. The CDR3, as DNA: TGTGCCAGTGGCCCCCAGGGCTTAACCTCCTACGAGCAGTACTTC.

The J gene is TRBJ2-5, the V gene TRBV4-1, with D possibly TRBD2 on 6 matching bases. The CDR3 covers 19 residues. V was clipped by 0 bases and J by 0 bases, with 20 bases between them. Germline loops: CDR1 MGHRA, CDR2 YSYEKL. CDR3 in amino acids: CASSQDSNVAEIYQETQYF. CDR3 in DNA: TGCGCCAGCAGCCAAGATTCCAACGTAGCGGAAATTTACCAAGAGACCCAGTACTTC.

The chain couples TRBV5-1 to TRBJ1-4; TRBD1 aligns across 9 bases. This CDR3 has 15 residues. V shed 4 bases and J 7 bases; nucleotides not matched to a gene: 8. CDR1 is SGHRS and CDR2 is YFSETQ in the germline V gene. This CDR3 reads CASSEYGTGLEKLFF. The DNA of the CDR3 is TGCGCCAGCAGCGAATACGGGACAGGGCTTGAAAAACTGTTTTTT.

The CDR3 DNA sequence: TGTGCCAGCGAACGGGCAGGGGGGGAAGTCCGGCAGTTCTTC. This sequence encodes CASERAGGEVRQFF. The rearrangement joins TRBV6-5 to TRBJ2-1, with D perhaps matching TRBD1 or TRBD2 (7 bases each). The CDR3 spans 14 residues. Germline V gene sequence: CDR1 MNHEY, CDR2 SVGAGI. The ends were cut back, 8 bases at V and 12 bases at J, with 23 bases in the middle.

The rearrangement joins TRBV4-1 to TRBJ2-2; 10 nucleotides match TRBD2. The length of the CDR3 is 16 residues. The junction had 4 bases not matched to a gene; V was cut back by 3 bases and J by 3 bases. Germline values: CDR1 MGHRA, CDR2 YSYEKL. The DNA of the CDR3 is TGCGCCAGCAGCCACAGGACTAGCGGTTACACCGGGGAGCTGTTTTTT. It yields the protein CASSHRTSGYTGELFF.

This clonotype came up once. Given a much more abundant clone one base away, this may be a read error. The gene calls are TRBV5-5 and TRBJ2-1; TRBD2 is a possible D gene (6 bases). The DNA end favors TRBJ2-7, so the J call may be wrong. Germline CDR1 SGHKS, CDR2 YYEKEE (reference sequence). The CDR3 has 15 residues. The CDR3 region has the DNA TGTGCCAGCAGCTCCCAAGCGGGCTTAGCCTACGAGCAGTACTTC. It specifies CASSSQAGLAYEQYF.

The chain employs TRBV5-1 and TRBJ2-7; D may be TRBD1 (6 bases). V was cut by 3 bases and J by 0 bases, with 13 bases left in between. The CDR3 covers 15 residues. Germline assignment: CDR1 SGHRS and CDR2 YFSETQ. The CDR3 bases are TGCGCCAGCAGCTCCGGGACAACGAGCTCCTACGAGCAGTACTTC. Translated, it gives CASSSGTTSSYEQYF.

This clonotype was recorded a few times. This chain joins TRBV25-1 and TRBJ1-2; the D is unclear. The germline V gene has CDR1 MGHDK and CDR2 SYGVNS. The ends were cut back, 8 bases at V and 5 bases at J, with 15 bases in the middle. The CDR3 is made up of 13 amino acids. The CDR3 reads CASGRTGPYGYTF. The CDR3 DNA is TGTGCCAGCGGGAGGACTGGTCCTTATGGCTACACCTTC.

On this clonotype: A read error may explain this, as a much larger clone is one base away. CDR3 residues: CASSPHMDTQYF. The CDR3 region has the DNA TGTGCCAGCAGCCCCCATATGGATACGCAGTATTTT. V usage is TRBV12-3 or TRBV12-4 and J usage is TRBJ2-3; D remains unclear. V was shortened by 6 bases and J by 6 bases, with 10 bases between the two germline ends. The length of the CDR3 is 12 residues.

The sample holds many counts of this clonotype. The chain links TRBV4-1 to TRBJ1-2; tentatively, D is TRBD1 (6 bases). The germline CDR1 and CDR2 sequences are MGHRA and YSYEKL. V was clipped by 0 bases and J by 2 bases, with 10 bases between them. The CDR3 contains 15 residues. The CDR3: CASSQDNRANYGYTF. The CDR3 DNA reads as TGCGCCAGCAGCCAAGATAACAGGGCGAACTATGGCTACACCTTC.

The J gene is TRBJ1-2, the V gene TRBV4-1; TRBD1 might be the D (6 bases). This CDR3 has 14 amino acids. The V end lost 0 bases, the J end lost 4 bases, and 9 bases lay between the germline ends. Germline CDR1 is MGHRA and CDR2 is YSYEKL. CDR3 DNA sequence: TGCGCCAGCAGCCAAGAGTGGGGGCCCTATGGCTACACCTTC. Protein sequence: CASSQEWGPYGYTF.

This chain's CDR3 is CASSSPSSGSGVDTQYF. The CDR3 region has the DNA TGTGCCAGCAGTTCCCCATCTAGCGGATCCGGGGTAGATACGCAGTATTTT. The chain uses TRBV27 and TRBJ2-3; 7 bases align to TRBD2. The CDR3 runs 17 residues. The trim removed 4 bases at V and 5 bases at J, leaving 15 bases unmatched. Germline CDR1 reads MNHEY; CDR2 reads SMNVEV (reference sequence).

V usage is TRBV6-5 and J usage is TRBJ1-6, with D perhaps matching TRBD1 (5 bases). V gave up 0 bases and J gave up 0 bases, with 15 bases separating them. Germline assignment: CDR1 MNHEY and CDR2 SVGAGI. This CDR3 spans 19 amino acids. The CDR3 protein is CASSYSMGAGSSYNSPLHF. Written as DNA, the CDR3 is TGTGCCAGCAGTTACTCGATGGGAGCAGGGAGCTCCTATAATTCACCCCTCCACTTT.

The rearrangement uses TRBV29-1 and TRBJ2-1, with 10 bases aligning to TRBD1. This CDR3 has 13 residues. Losses at the gene ends were 6 bases for V and 9 bases for J; bases not matched to a gene: 8. Per germline, CDR1 SQVTM and CDR2 ANQGSEA. Here the CDR3 reads CSVVTGGMGEQFF. The CDR3 DNA reads as TGCAGCGTAGTGACAGGGGGCATGGGTGAGCAGTTCTTC.

This clonotype has only a few counts. The rearrangement joins TRBV7-9 to TRBJ2-3, with a tentative D call TRBD1 (6 bases). The CDR3 is 15 residues long. Per the germline V gene, CDR1 is SEHNR and CDR2 is FQNEAQ (reference sequence). The ends were cut back, 5 bases at V and 5 bases at J, with 17 bases in the middle. The CDR3 DNA reads as TGTGCCAGCAGCAAACAGGGTGGGAATGGAGATACGCAGTATTTT. Encoded protein: CASSKQGGNGDTQYF.

This clonotype was seen a handful of times. The V call is TRBV25-1, the J call TRBJ2-7; D call uncertain. This CDR3 has 13 amino acids. Germline CDR1 and CDR2: MGHDK and SYGVNS. The V end was cut by 0 bases, the J end by 6 bases, with 9 bases between. This CDR3 reads CASSEYPAFEQYF. CDR3 sequence (DNA): TGTGCCAGCAGTGAATATCCAGCCTTCGAGCAGTACTTC.

The rearrangement links TRBV5-5 to TRBJ1-1; a possible D gene is TRBD1 (5 bases). V dropped 4 bases and J dropped 6 bases, with 13 bases sitting between them. Germline V gene lookup returns CDR1 SGHKS and CDR2 YYEKEE (reference sequence). The CDR3 is 13 residues long. The CDR3, as DNA: TGTGCCAGCAGCCAAGGGGTTATAGCTGAAGCTTTCTTT. Translated, it gives CASSQGVIAEAFF.

A few counts support this clonotype. The chain uses TRBV20-1 and TRBJ2-1; D is tentatively TRBD1 or TRBD2 (5 bases each). Germline CDR1 is DFQATT and CDR2 is SNEGSKA (reference sequence). Trimming took off 5 bases at V and 0 bases at J, with 14 bases between the two ends. The CDR3 has 15 residues. CDR3 nucleotides: TGCAGTGCTGTGTCGAGGGGAAGCTCCTACAATGAGCAGTTCTTC. It is translated as CSAVSRGSSYNEQFF.

V and J are TRBV6-6 and TRBJ2-3, with 10 bases matching TRBD2. Germline assignment: CDR1 MNHNY and CDR2 SVGAGI (reference sequence). The CDR3 consists of 13 residues. Unmatched junction bases numbered 5, after V lost 9 bases and J lost 5 bases. CDR3 in amino acids: CARAGGPGDTQYF. DNA of the CDR3: TGTGCCAGAGCGGGGGGGCCCGGAGATACGCAGTATTTT.

The V gene is TRBV2, the J gene TRBJ2-6; D is unresolved. The length of the CDR3 is 14 residues. Germline V gene data show CDR1 as SNHLY and CDR2 as FYNNEI. V was shortened by 4 bases and J by 2 bases, with 6 bases between the two germline ends. The CDR3 spells CASSVITGANVLTF. The CDR3 DNA sequence: TGTGCCAGCAGTGTCATAACTGGGGCCAACGTCCTGACTTTC. The variable domain in full, completed from reference TRBV2 and TRBJ2-6, reads EPEVTQTPSHQVTQMGQEVILRCVPISNHLYFYWYRQILGQKVEFLVSFYNNEISEKSEIFDDQFSVERPDGSNFTLKIRSTKLEDSAMYFCASSVITGANVLTFGAGSRLTVL.

This clonotype was found a few times. The rearrangement joins TRBV5-1 to TRBJ2-7; D remains unclear. With 2 bases removed from V and 5 bases from J, the gap between germline ends came to 11 bases. The CDR3 covers 13 residues. Per germline, CDR1 SGHRS and CDR2 YFSETQ. The CDR3 DNA reads as TGCGCCAGCAGCTTTATTCAATATAACGAGCAGTACTTC. Protein product: CASSFIQYNEQYF.

The chain links TRBV13 to TRBJ1-1; D call uncertain. Germline assignment: CDR1 PRHDT and CDR2 FYEKMQ (reference sequence). The ends were cut back, 1 base at V and 4 bases at J, with 13 bases in the middle. The CDR3 runs 15 residues. The CDR3 nucleotides are TGTGCCAGCAGCTTAGTTGCGGGAGAGGTCACTGAAGCTTTCTTT. This sequence encodes CASSLVAGEVTEAFF.

This chain uses TRBV27 with TRBJ2-7; TRBD1 aligns across 7 bases. The J segment lost 0 bases and the V segment lost 0 bases, leaving 5 bases of the junction unmatched. The CDR3 length is 16 residues. Germline CDR1 MNHEY, CDR2 SMNVEV (reference sequence). The DNA for the CDR3 is TGTGCCAGCAGTTTATCCCAGGGGGTTAGCTCCTACGAGCAGTACTTC. Encoded protein: CASSLSQGVSSYEQYF.